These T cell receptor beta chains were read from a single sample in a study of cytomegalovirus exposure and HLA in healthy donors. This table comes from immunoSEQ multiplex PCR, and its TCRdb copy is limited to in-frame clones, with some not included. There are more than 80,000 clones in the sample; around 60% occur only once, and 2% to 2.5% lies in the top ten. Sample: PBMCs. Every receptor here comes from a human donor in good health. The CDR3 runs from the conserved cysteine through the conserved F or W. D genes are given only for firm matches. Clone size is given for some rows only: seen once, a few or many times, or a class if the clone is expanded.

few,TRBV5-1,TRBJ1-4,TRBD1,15,CASSIQGGENEKLFF,TGCGCCAGCAGCATCCAGGGGGGAGAAAACGAAAAACTGTTTTTT
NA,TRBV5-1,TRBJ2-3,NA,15,CASTPGTPSTDTQYF,TGCGCCAGCACCCCCGGGACTCCTAGCACAGATACGCAGTATTTT
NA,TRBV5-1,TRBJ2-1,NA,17,CASSPRTGRPSGREQFF,TGCGCCAGCAGCCCCCGGACAGGACGCCCTTCGGGGAGGGAGCAGTTCTTC
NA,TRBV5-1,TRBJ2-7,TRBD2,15,CASSSAGGGTYEQYF,TGCGCCAGCAGCTCGGCCGGCGGGGGGACCTACGAGCAGTACTTC
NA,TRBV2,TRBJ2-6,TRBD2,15,CASNREVTGANVLTF,TGTGCCAGCAATCGGGAGGTGACTGGGGCCAACGTCCTGACTTTC
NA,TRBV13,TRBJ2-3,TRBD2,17,CASSASVGGAVGDTQYF,TGTGCCAGCAGCGCCTCTGTCGGGGGGGCCGTAGGAGATACGCAGTATTTT
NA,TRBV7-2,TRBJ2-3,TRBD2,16,CASSRRSGGPVGTQYF,TGTGCCAGCAGCCGACGCAGCGGGGGCCCCGTAGGTACGCAGTATTTT
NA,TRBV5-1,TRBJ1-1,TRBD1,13,CVSQGQRNTEAFF,TGCGTTTCACAGGGACAGAGGAACACTGAAGCTTTCTTT
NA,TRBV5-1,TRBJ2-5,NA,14,CASSTPGQQETQYF,TGCGCCAGCAGCACACCGGGACAACAAGAGACCCAGTACTTC
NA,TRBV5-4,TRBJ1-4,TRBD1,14,CASSIRTGDEKLFF,TGTGCCAGCAGCATAAGGACAGGGGATGAAAAACTGTTTTTT
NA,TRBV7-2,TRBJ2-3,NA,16,CASSLQSGRTTDTQYF,TGTGCCAGCAGCTTACAAAGCGGTCGGACGACAGATACGCAGTATTTT
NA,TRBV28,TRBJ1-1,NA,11,CASSLRFRAFF,TGTGCCAGCAGTTTGCGGTTTCGGGCTTTCTTT
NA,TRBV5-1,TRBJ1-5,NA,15,CASSLGGSSNQPQHF,TGCGCCAGCAGCTTGGGCGGTTCTAGCAATCAGCCCCAGCATTTT
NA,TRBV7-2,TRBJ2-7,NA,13,CASSLGQVYEQYF,TGTGCCAGCAGCTTAGGGCAGGTCTACGAGCAGTACTTC
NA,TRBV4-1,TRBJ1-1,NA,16,CASSQDERLPNTEAFF,TGCGCCAGCAGCCAAGACGAGCGTTTACCCAACACTGAAGCTTTCTTT
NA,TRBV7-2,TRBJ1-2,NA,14,CASSLDRTLYGYTF,TGTGCCAGCAGCTTAGACAGGACGTTATATGGCTACACCTTC
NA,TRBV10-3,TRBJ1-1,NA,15,CAISESGQGFTEAFF,TGTGCCATCAGTGAGTCGGGGCAGGGTTTCACTGAAGCTTTCTTT
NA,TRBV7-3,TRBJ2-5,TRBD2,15,CASSPGTSGAETQYF,TGTGCCAGCAGCCCGGGGACTAGCGGGGCAGAGACCCAGTACTTC
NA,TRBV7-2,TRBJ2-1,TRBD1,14,CASSPDRARDEQFF,TGTGCCAGCAGTCCCGACAGGGCCAGGGATGAGCAGTTCTTC
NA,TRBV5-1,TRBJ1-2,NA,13,CASSFGQNYGYTF,TGCGCCAGCAGCTTTGGTCAGAACTATGGCTACACCTTC
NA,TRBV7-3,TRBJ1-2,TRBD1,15,CASSSDREANYGYTF,TGTGCCAGCAGCTCCGACAGGGAAGCTAACTATGGCTACACCTTC
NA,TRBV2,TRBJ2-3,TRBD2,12,CASSALADTQYF,TGTGCCAGCAGTGCACTAGCGGATACGCAGTATTTT
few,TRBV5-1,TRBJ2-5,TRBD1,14,CASSIGTVQETQYF,TGCGCCAGCAGCATCGGGACAGTTCAAGAGACCCAGTACTTC
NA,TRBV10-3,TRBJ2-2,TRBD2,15,CAISDRRGGTGELFF,TGTGCCATCAGTGATCGGCGGGGGGGCACCGGGGAGCTGTTTTTT
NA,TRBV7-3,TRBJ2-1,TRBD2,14,CASSTSGGVGEQFF,TGTGCCAGCAGCACTAGCGGGGGGGTGGGTGAGCAGTTCTTC
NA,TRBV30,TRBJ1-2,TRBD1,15,CAWRRQGAGALGYTF,TGTGCCTGGAGGAGGCAGGGGGCCGGAGCTTTGGGCTACACCTTC